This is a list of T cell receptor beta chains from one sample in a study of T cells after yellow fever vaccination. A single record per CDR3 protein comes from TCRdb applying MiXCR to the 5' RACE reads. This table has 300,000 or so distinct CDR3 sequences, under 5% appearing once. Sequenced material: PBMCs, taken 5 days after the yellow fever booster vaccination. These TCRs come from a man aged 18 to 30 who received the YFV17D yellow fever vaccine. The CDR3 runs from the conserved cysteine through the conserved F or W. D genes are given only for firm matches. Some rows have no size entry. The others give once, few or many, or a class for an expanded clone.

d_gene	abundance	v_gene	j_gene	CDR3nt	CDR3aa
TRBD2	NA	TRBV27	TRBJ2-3	TGTGCCAGCAGTCCCGGGACTAGCCCCCGGCGCACAGATACGCAGTATTTT	CASSPGTSPRRTDTQYF
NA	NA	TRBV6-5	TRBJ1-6	TGTGCCAGCAGATTACAGACGGGAGATAATTCACCCCTCCACTTT	CASRLQTGDNSPLHF
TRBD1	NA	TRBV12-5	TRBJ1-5	TGTGCTAGTGGCCCAGCCGCCGGGACAGGGAATCAGCCCCAGCATTTT	CASGPAAGTGNQPQHF
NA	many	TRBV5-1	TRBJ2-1	TGTGCCAGCAGCTTGGAAGGCAATGAGCAGTTCTTC	CASSLEGNEQFF
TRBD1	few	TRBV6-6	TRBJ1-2	TGTGCCAGCAGGGTCCGGGACAGGGATGATGGCTACACCTTC	CASRVRDRDDGYTF
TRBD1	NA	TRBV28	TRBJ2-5	TGTGCCAGCACCACCTACCCGGACAGGGTCCAAGAGACCCAGTACTTC	CASTTYPDRVQETQYF
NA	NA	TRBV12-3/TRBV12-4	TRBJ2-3	TGTGCCAGCAGTTTCCTCAGGGGAGGAGATACGCAGTATTTT	CASSFLRGGDTQYF
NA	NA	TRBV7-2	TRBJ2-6	TGTGCCAGCAGCGACTTCAGGGTCGGGGCCAACGTCCTGACTTTC	CASSDFRVGANVLTF
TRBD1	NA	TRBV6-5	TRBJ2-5	TGTGCCAGCAAACAGGGACAGGGCTGGGAGACCCAGTACTTC	CASKQGQGWETQYF
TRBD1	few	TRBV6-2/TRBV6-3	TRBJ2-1	TGTGCCAGCAGTTACACCGGACAGGGAAAGTTCTTC	CASSYTGQGKFF
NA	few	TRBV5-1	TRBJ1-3	TGCGCCAGCAGCTTTGGTCTCTTAATCGGAAACACCATATATTTT	CASSFGLLIGNTIYF
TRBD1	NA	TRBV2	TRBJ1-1	TGTGCCAGCAGGGCAGGGGGGCCTGAAGCTTTCTTT	CASRAGGPEAFF
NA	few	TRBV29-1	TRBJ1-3	TGCAGCGTTGAAGTGGGAGAGGGAAACACCATATATTTT	CSVEVGEGNTIYF
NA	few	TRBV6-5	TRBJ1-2	TGTGCCAGCAGTTTTAGACAGGCCCTTGCTAACTATGGCTACACCTTC	CASSFRQALANYGYTF
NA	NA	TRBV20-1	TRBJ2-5	TGCAGTCCCTTAGGGGGGGGCGCTGGGGCCCAGTACTTC	CSPLGGGAGAQYF
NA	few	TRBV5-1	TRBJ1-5	TGCGCCAGCAGCTTGGGTGACAGAAGCGATCAGCCCCAGCATTTT	CASSLGDRSDQPQHF
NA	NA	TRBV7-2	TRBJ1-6	TGTGCCAGCAGCTTACAGAATTCATATAATTCACCCCTCCACTTT	CASSLQNSYNSPLHF
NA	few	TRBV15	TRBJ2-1	TGTGCCACCAGCAGAGATAAGGGTTATGAGCAGTTCTTC	CATSRDKGYEQFF